This TCR beta chain came from a study of T cells in Graves' hyperthyroidism and ophthalmopathy. Amplification yielded TCR beta CDR3 regions, with RNA transcripts as the source. A set of HTBI primers served as the primers for a first-round RT-PCR of the TCR CDR3. TCRdb reprocessed the multiplex PCR reads via MiXCR and lists one record per CDR3 protein. The sample shows about 840,000 distinct CDR3 sequences, about two fifths of them seen only once. The CDR3 length is 16 residues. The V and J ends lost 1 base and 8 bases respectively, with 20 bases between them. Germline V gene data show CDR1 as LNHNV and CDR2 as YYDKDF (reference sequence).

Sequencing input: blood. The chain joins TRBV15 to TRBJ1-2, with TRBD1 as a possible D gene (5 bases). The sequence derives from a man aged 18 to 30 with Graves' hyperthyroidism. The CDR3 DNA sequence: TGTGCCACCAGCAGAGTAGGGGTGCTCCGACCTGCGGGCTACACCTTC. Translation gives CATSRVGVLRPAGYTF.